This T cell receptor (beta chain) was identified during a study of T cell repertoires in cytomegalovirus infection. MiXCR was run by TCRdb on the reads, yielding one entry per CDR3 protein. The sample consists of about 740,000 distinct CDR3 sequences, 35% to 40% of them appearing once. CDR1 MDHEN and CDR2 SYDVKM come from the germline V gene. The CDR3 sequence is 15 residues long. V lost 5 bases and J 3 bases, leaving 13 bases between the germline ends. Only a few counts were recorded for this clonotype. This chain joins TRBV28 and TRBJ1-4, with a weak D call TRBD1 (6 bases). The origin of this receptor is a human donor in good health (CMV status not recorded). Some clones in this sample may be carry-over from other donors' samples. The source material was PBMCs. DNA of the CDR3: TGTGCCAGCAGTGGGGGGGCGCGTGCTAATGAAAAACTGTTTTTT. This encodes CASSGGARANEKLFF.